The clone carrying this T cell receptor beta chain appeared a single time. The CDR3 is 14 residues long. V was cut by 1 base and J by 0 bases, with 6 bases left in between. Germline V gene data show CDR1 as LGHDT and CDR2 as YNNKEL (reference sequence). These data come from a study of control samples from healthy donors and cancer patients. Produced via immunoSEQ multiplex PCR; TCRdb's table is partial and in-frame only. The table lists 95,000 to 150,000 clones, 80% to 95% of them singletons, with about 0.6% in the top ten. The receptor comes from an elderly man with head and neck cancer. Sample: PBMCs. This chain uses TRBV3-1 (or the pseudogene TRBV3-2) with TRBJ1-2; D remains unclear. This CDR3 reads CASSQGRTNYGYTF. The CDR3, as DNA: TGTGCCAGCAGCCAAGGACGTACTAACTATGGCTACACCTTC.